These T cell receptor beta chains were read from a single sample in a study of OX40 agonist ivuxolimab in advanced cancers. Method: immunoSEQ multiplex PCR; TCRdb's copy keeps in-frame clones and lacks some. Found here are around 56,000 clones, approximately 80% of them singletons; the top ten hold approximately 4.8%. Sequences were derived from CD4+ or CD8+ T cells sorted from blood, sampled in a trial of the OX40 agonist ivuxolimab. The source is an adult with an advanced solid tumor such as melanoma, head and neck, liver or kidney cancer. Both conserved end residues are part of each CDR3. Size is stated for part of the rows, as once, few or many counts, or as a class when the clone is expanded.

CDR3: CASSGIASGSYEQYF; size: -; V: TRBV10-2
CDR3: CASSVPGSSYNEQFF; size: -; V: TRBV27
CDR3: CASSFVGGPGNEQFF; size: -; V: TRBV5-6
CDR3: CAISATVDTEAFF; size: -; V: TRBV10-3
CDR3: CASSLATSGRETQYF; size: -; V: TRBV5-1
CDR3: CASSLGGDYEQYF; size: -; V: TRBV7-9
CDR3: CASSALYQETQYF; size: once; V: TRBV19
CDR3: CASSLDVPYTDTQYF; size: few; V: TRBV5-6
CDR3: CASSSTGTSFGGQYF; size: -; V: TRBV6-6
CDR3: CASSERQGGPTDTQYF; size: -; V: TRBV9
CDR3: CAWTGQGASKQYF; size: -; V: TRBV30
CDR3: CASSPIRGAGSYNEQFF; size: -; V: TRBV9
CDR3: CASSLGTSGASTDTQYF; size: once; V: TRBV7-6
CDR3: CASSAGSSPLHF; size: few; V: TRBV7-2
CDR3: CASSSNRGTNTGELFF; size: once; V: TRBV5-1
CDR3: CASTGDSGVSDTQYF; size: -; V: TRBV28
CDR3: CASSPGRGEDNQPQHF; size: -; V: TRBV5-5
CDR3: CASSYGTGASGNTIYF; size: -; V: TRBV5-6
CDR3: CSVQARAGVGYTF; size: -; V: TRBV29-1
CDR3: CASSQGWDGLYEQYF; size: -; V: TRBV5-4
CDR3: CASSQDSLSYTGELFF; size: -; V: TRBV4-1
CDR3: CASNIAGDTQYF; size: -; V: TRBV2
CDR3: CASSSGASGYAEAFF; size: -; V: TRBV27
CDR3: CASIGTALTGELFF; size: -; V: TRBV2
CDR3: CASSNLHSAVQETQYF; size: -; V: TRBV19
CDR3: CSVDGIGYNEQFF; size: -; V: TRBV29-1
CDR3: CASSSWEQYF; size: -; V: TRBV7-3
CDR3: CASRARGRRGGQVEQFF; size: -; V: TRBV19
CDR3: CASSLAPAGRVYEQFF; size: -; V: TRBV7-9
CDR3: CSVVDSATSTDTQYF; size: few; V: TRBV29-1
CDR3: CASSFGRGTDTQYF; size: -; V: TRBV6-1
CDR3: CASSPRGTASYEQYF; size: -; V: TRBV11-2
CDR3: CASSLALAVNTGELFF; size: -; V: TRBV5-1
CDR3: CASSSWGGQETQYF; size: -; V: TRBV19
CDR3: CASTPGTGVGVNEQFF; size: -; V: TRBV5-8
CDR3: CSVGGSNYGYTF; size: -; V: TRBV29-1
CDR3: CASSLVGEGKNIQYF; size: -; V: TRBV11-2
CDR3: CASSLGRGRNTIYF; size: -; V: TRBV5-6
CDR3: CASSPSVSSGNTIYF; size: -; V: TRBV6-5
CDR3: CASSLLDRDTEAFF; size: once; V: TRBV28
CDR3: CASVGQATDTQYF; size: -; V: TRBV28
CDR3: CASSRQGGYGYTF; size: few; V: TRBV27